This T cell receptor beta chain stems from a study of T cells in Graves' hyperthyroidism and ophthalmopathy. Study outcomes and limitations: Model-based prediction identified ophthalmopathy a median 6.5 months prior to its onset. A 13 V-J signature model discriminated ophthalmopathy versus stable hyperthyroidism. Blood also showed most of the thyroid clonotypes that were expanded above 0.001.

Many counts were recorded for this clonotype. Its antigen is not identified. Diagnostic decisions used clinical symptoms, serum thyroxine and TRAb, thyroid ultrasound and orbital computed tomography. The junction had 2 bases not matched to a gene; V was cut back by 4 bases and J by 4 bases. CDR1 and CDR2 from the germline V gene are SGHRS and YFSETQ. The CDR3 has 13 amino acids. TCR beta CDR3 region amplification was performed from RNA transcripts. A first-round RT-PCR of the TCR CDR3 used the HTBI primer set. MiXCR was run by TCRdb on the multiplex PCR reads, yielding one entry per CDR3 protein. The sample has a few hundred thousand distinct CDR3 sequences, roughly 50% seen once; the top ten hold roughly 7.7%.

The chain has TRBV5-1 and TRBJ2-5; 9 bases are shared with TRBD1. The source of this sequence is a woman aged 18 to 35 with Graves' hyperthyroidism. The sequencing sample was made of peripheral blood or thyroid tissue (not recorded which). The chain's CDR3 is CASSPDRGETQYF. Written as DNA, the CDR3 is TGCGCCAGCAGCCCGGACAGGGGAGAGACCCAGTACTTC. Looking up the rest from reference TRBV5-1 and TRBJ2-5 gives the full variable domain: KAGVTQTPRYLIKTRGQQVTLSCSPISGHRSVSWYQQTPGQGLQFLFEYFSETQRNKGNFPGRFSGRQFSNSRSEMNVSTLELGDSALYLCASSPDRGETQYFGPGTRLLVL.